This T cell receptor beta chain was sequenced during a study of T cells after yellow fever vaccination. Across the whole study: It was SMART-Seq v4 Ultra Low Input that prepared the fractions with low cell numbers. Findings and caveats of the study: A weaker secondary response peaked on day 5, the primary on day 15. Post-booster repertoires contained most primary-vaccination clones again (roughly 97% CD4, 85% to 90% CD8).

Template switching by 5'RACE produced TCR cDNA, adding a universal primer site and UMIs. TCRdb re-analysed the 5' RACE reads in MiXCR, keeping a single row per CDR3 protein. The data show about 160,000 distinct CDR3 sequences, under 7.5% seen once. As to this clonotype: What it binds is not known.

Sample: CD4+ T cells sorted from PBMCs, taken less than 6 days after the first yellow fever vaccination. This TCR came from a man in his late teens or twenties who received the YFV17D yellow fever vaccine.

This CDR3 is CASSWNTGNINYGYTF. The DNA for the CDR3 is TGCGCCAGCAGCTGGAACACAGGGAACATCAACTATGGCTACACCTTC. The gene calls are TRBV5-1 and TRBJ1-2, with D maybe TRBD1 (6 bases). The germline V and J ends were trimmed by 3 bases and 2 bases, with 17 bases remaining between them. The V gene's germline CDR1 is SGHRS and CDR2 YFSETQ. The CDR3 is 16 amino acids.